This note documents a single TCR beta chain sequence. The CDR3 spans 14 residues. Germline lookup yields CDR1 SGHNT and CDR2 YENEEA. Trimming cost V 6 bases and J 7 bases; bases outside gene matches: 10. Authors' data handling: Nucleated cell number was recorded as an estimate derived from reference gene primer amplification. Produced via immunoSEQ multiplex PCR; TCRdb's table is partial and in-frame only. V and J calls plus clone size are reproduced from that table; the DNA served to infer D and trimming. The sample lists 90,000 to 100,000 clones, about nine tenths occurring once. The data stem from a study of blood T cell repertoires in COVID-19. Study-wide background: From the United States, Italy and Spain came samples of acute and convalescent COVID-19. Nucleic acid was either cDNA or gDNA, and it came from T cells, B-cell-depleted T cells, or PBMCs.

Specimen: peripheral blood. The chain recombines TRBV11-3 with TRBJ1-1, with 8 bases matching TRBD1. This sequence originates from a man aged 50 to 59 with acute or convalescent COVID-19. CDR3 in amino acids: CASSFTGGVNEAFF. CDR3 in DNA: TGTGCCAGCAGTTTTACAGGGGGTGTTAATGAAGCTTTCTTT.